This entry describes one TCR beta chain. Its cognate antigen is unknown. The data belong to a study of regulatory T cells in long-lasting Graves disease. Arm-PCR with iRepertoire HTBI primers amplified the CDR3 regions for these TCR beta libraries. TCRdb independently ran MiXCR on the multiplex PCR reads; one entry per CDR3 protein. The table records 300,000 or so distinct CDR3 sequences, 15% to 20% of them present only once. Time point: persistent/refractory GD, antithyroid drugs over 5 years with positive TRAb. The TCR library was prepared using RNA isolated from PBMCs. An endocrinology department in Xi'an, China, supplied the patients. Germline V gives CDR1 MDHEN, CDR2 SYDVKM. The CDR3 totals 15 residues. Trimming took 7 bases from V and 6 from J, leaving 19 bases between them. Study-wide findings and caveats: Under persistent disease, TRBV28, TRBJ1-2 and TRBJ2-5 were used preferentially.

This chain uses TRBV28 with TRBJ2-1, with D possibly TRBD2 on 7 matching bases. The source is a female donor with Graves disease. The source material was peripheral blood mononuclear cells (PBMCs), sampled when the disease was refractory, from a patient treated with antithyroid drugs. CDR3 DNA sequence: TGTGCCAGCACCTTAGGGGGGAGGGAGGGCAATGAGCAGTTCTTC. This translates into CASTLGGREGNEQFF.